This entry lists 6 T cell receptor beta chains sequenced from one sample in a study of cytomegalovirus exposure and HLA in healthy donors. Some clones are missing from TCRdb's copy, which holds only in-frame ones; the method was immunoSEQ multiplex PCR. Seen here are about 150,000 clones, just over 90% observed once, and the top ten hold 0.69%. The sequenced material came from PBMCs. The origin of the receptors is a man between 18 and 29 years old in good health and CMV-seronegative.

The V call is TRBV7-3, the J call TRBJ2-2; tentatively, D is TRBD2 (5 bases). Germline V gives CDR1 SGHTA, CDR2 FQGTGA. This CDR3 is 14 amino acids long. V was trimmed by 5 bases and J by 4 bases, leaving 11 bases between them. The CDR3 DNA sequence: TGTGCCAGCAGCCCTGGACTGGGCACCGGGGAGCTGTTTTTT. It yields the protein CASSPGLGTGELFF.

The chain couples TRBV19 to TRBJ1-2; 7 positions match TRBD1. Trimming took 6 bases from V and 3 from J; bases not matched to a gene: 4. CDR3 length: 13 amino acids. Germline values: CDR1 LNHDA, CDR2 SQIVND (reference sequence). CDR3 sequence reads: CASSDRDDYGYTF. The CDR3 DNA sequence: TGTGCCAGTAGCGACAGGGACGACTATGGCTACACCTTC.

V gene TRBV7-7 combines with J gene TRBJ2-5, with 7 bases aligning to TRBD2. Unmatched junction bases numbered 11, after V lost 5 bases and J lost 5 bases. Germline CDR1 SSHAT, CDR2 FNYEAQ (reference sequence). CDR3 length: 15 amino acids. The CDR3 sequence: CASSLREAGLETQYF. DNA for the CDR3: TGTGCCAGCAGCCTCCGGGAAGCGGGGCTTGAGACCCAGTACTTC.

The chain combines TRBV2 with TRBJ1-6; D possibly corresponds to TRBD1 (6 bases). Germline-derived CDR1 and CDR2 are SNHLY and FYNNEI. Trimming removed 7 bases at V and 9 bases at J, with 19 bases between. The CDR3 consists of 15 residues. This CDR3 is CASIPTGTSGSPLHF. CDR3 in DNA: TGTGCCAGCATTCCAACCGGGACATCGGGTTCACCCCTCCACTTT.

The CDR3 DNA reads TGCGCCAGCAGTGAGGCCGGGGGTCCCCGAGGGTACAATGAGCAGTTCTTC. It specifies CASSEAGGPRGYNEQFF. V gene TRBV10-1 combines with J gene TRBJ2-1; tentatively, D is TRBD2 (6 bases). Germline V CDR1 and CDR2: WNHNN, SYGVQD (reference sequence). With 2 bases removed from V and 4 bases from J, the gap between germline ends came to 18 bases. This CDR3 has 17 residues.

The chain is built from TRBV5-1 and TRBJ2-1, with 7 bases aligning to TRBD1. Germline CDR1 SGHRS, CDR2 YFSETQ. The trim removed 6 bases at V and 4 bases at J, leaving 7 bases unmatched. This CDR3 spans 14 amino acids. The CDR3 region is CASTKGGSYNEQFF. In DNA form, the CDR3 reads TGCGCCAGCACCAAAGGGGGCTCATACAATGAGCAGTTCTTC.